This TCR beta chain was obtained from a study of shared clonotypes between healthy human individuals. This table comes from immunoSEQ multiplex PCR, and its TCRdb copy is limited to in-frame clones, with some not included. The sample records a few hundred thousand clones, around 97% being singletons. Study-level results: Approximately 4.6% of naive CD4 clonotypes were shared across several donors. Investigators expected sequencing depth to affect clonotype sharing among donors.

V lost 4 bases and J lost 3; bases outside the gene matches: 6. The germline V gene has CDR1 LNHNV and CDR2 YYDKDF (reference sequence). The CDR3 is made up of 16 amino acids. With regard to this clone: Its antigen is as yet unknown.

The specimen was naive CD4+ T cells sorted from blood. Subset reported: CD45RA+ positively selected. This chain joins TRBV15 and TRBJ2-7; 13 bases line up with TRBD2. This TCR was recovered from a woman under 40 in good health. This chain's CDR3 is CATSKAGTSGIYEQYF. The CDR3 nucleotides read TGTGCCACCAGCAAAGCCGGGACTAGCGGGATCTACGAGCAGTACTTC.